Presented here are 30 T cell receptor beta chains from one specimen sequenced in a study of CD8+CD57+ T cells in acquired aplastic anemia. Profiling of TCR beta VDJ combinations and CDR3 sequences used genomic DNA as template. Each CDR3 protein gets one entry after TCRdb re-called the reads with MiXCR. The table shows 150,000 to 200,000 distinct CDR3 sequences, with 55% to 70% occurring only once. The sequencing input was sorted CD4+, CD8+, or CD8+CD57+ T cells (not recorded which) from PBMCs. These TCRs come from a human donor with severe aplastic anemia or a healthy control (not recorded which).

In this sample, this clonotype turned up many times. This chain joins TRBV2 and TRBJ1-6; TRBD1 matches at 8 bases. CDR1 SNHLY and CDR2 FYNNEI come from the germline V gene. The V gene end was trimmed by 1 base and the J gene end by 9 bases; junction bases not matched to a gene: 2. This CDR3 is 14 amino acids long. CDR3: CASSEDRGISPLHF. The DNA for the CDR3 is TGTGCCAGCAGTGAAGACAGGGGGATTTCACCCCTCCACTTT.

This clonotype was detected only a few times. V usage is TRBV20-1 and J usage is TRBJ2-7; D remains unclear. Germline V gene lookup returns CDR1 DFQATT and CDR2 SNEGSKA (reference sequence). V gave up 2 bases and J gave up 2 bases, with 7 bases separating them. This CDR3 is 12 amino acids long. The CDR3 bases are TGCAGTGCTAGACGACGGACCTACGAGCAGTACTTC. It is translated as CSARRRTYEQYF.

This sequence joins TRBV2 and TRBJ1-3; D gene uncertain. The CDR3 sequence is 13 residues long. In germline, CDR1 is SNHLY, CDR2 FYNNEI. V was pared by 7 bases and J by 4 bases, with 11 bases between. The CDR3 reads CASTTERGNTIYF. DNA of the CDR3: TGTGCCAGCACAACAGAGAGAGGAAACACCATATATTTT.

The J gene is TRBJ2-2, the V gene TRBV7-2, with D perhaps TRBD2 (5 bases). The germline V gene encodes CDR1 SGHTA and CDR2 FQGNSA. Trimming pared 3 bases from V and 3 bases from J, leaving 11 bases between. There are 15 residues in the CDR3. Written as DNA, the CDR3 is TGTGCCAGCAGCTTTTGGGTGAGGGACACCGGGGAGCTGTTTTTT. This gives the protein CASSFWVRDTGELFF.

The genes are TRBV6-2 or TRBV6-3 and TRBJ2-7; 9 bases line up with TRBD2. The CDR3 is made up of 13 amino acids. Trimming removed 5 bases from V and 5 bases from J; junction bases left unmatched: 4. CDR1 MNHEY and CDR2 SVGEGT come from the germline V gene. The CDR3 DNA reads TGTGCCAGCAGTAGCGGGGGGATCGACGAGCAGTACTTC. This sequence encodes CASSSGGIDEQYF.

This chain joins TRBV7-9 and TRBJ2-3; maybe TRBD1 (5 bases). CDR1 and CDR2 (germline): SEHNR, FQNEAQ (reference sequence). The CDR3 is 17 residues long. V gave up 0 bases and J gave up 2 bases, with 15 bases separating them. CDR3: CASSLASWQGYTDTQYF. In DNA, the CDR3 is TGTGCCAGCAGCTTAGCGAGTTGGCAGGGTTACACAGATACGCAGTATTTT.

Turning to this clonotype: At one of its ends the junction is not consistent with the germline gene, which may arise from a read error. This rearrangement joins TRBV7-9 to TRBJ2-2; D is perhaps TRBD2 (7 bases). This CDR3 has 17 residues. Germline V lookup: CDR1 SEHNR, CDR2 FQNEAQ (reference sequence). The CDR3, as DNA: TGTGCCAGCAGCTTGATTACAGGGAGGGTGAACACCGGGGAGCCGTTTTTT. Protein product: CASSLITGRVNTGEPFF.

This chain links TRBV7-9 with TRBJ2-7; possibly TRBD1 for D (5 bases). The CDR3 totals 12 residues. CDR1 is SEHNR and CDR2 is FQNEAQ in the germline V gene (reference sequence). Trimming stripped 5 bases from V and 9 bases from J, with 14 bases between. The CDR3 nucleotides are TGTGCCAGCAGCCGAGACCAGGGATTGCAGTACTTC. This gives the protein CASSRDQGLQYF.

The genes are TRBV7-2 and TRBJ2-1; 10 nucleotides agree with TRBD2. Germline CDR1 SGHTA, CDR2 FQGNSA. The CDR3 runs 17 residues. The V segment lost 6 bases and the J segment 0 bases; nucleotides outside the gene matches: 8. The CDR3 nucleotides are TGTGCCAGCAGTTGGGAGCGGGGGGGGAGCTCCTACAATGAGCAGTTCTTC. Amino acid sequence: CASSWERGGSSYNEQFF. Full variable domain (rest looked up from reference TRBV7-2 and TRBJ2-1): GAGVSQSPSNKVTEKGKDVELRCDPISGHTALYWYRQSLGQGLEFLIYFQGNSAPDKSGLPSDRFSAERTGGSVSTLTIQRTQQEDSAVYLCASSWERGGSSYNEQFFGPGTRLTVL.

This clonotype occurred a few times. The rearrangement uses TRBV20-1 and TRBJ2-2, with 7 bases matching TRBD1. CDR3 size: 12 residues. V was clipped by 6 bases and J by 6 bases; unmatched bases: 4. Germline loops: CDR1 DFQATT, CDR2 SNEGSKA (reference sequence). The CDR3 loop is CSAGQVAGELFF. The CDR3 bases are TGCAGTGCCGGACAGGTAGCCGGGGAGCTGTTTTTT.

This clonotype was found many times. V usage is TRBV12-3 or TRBV12-4 and J usage is TRBJ2-1, with 8 positions matching TRBD2. The V and J ends lost 8 bases and 8 bases, in that order; junction bases with no gene match: 14. The CDR3 spans 15 residues. In nucleotides, the CDR3 is TGTGCCAGCCAATACACGGGACTAGGGTCCGATGAGCAGTTCTTC. It codes for CASQYTGLGSDEQFF.

The chain uses TRBV19 and TRBJ2-1; TRBD1 or TRBD2 may be the D gene (5 bases each). Per germline, CDR1 LNHDA and CDR2 SQIVND (reference sequence). This CDR3 region has 12 residues. Between the trimmed V and J ends, which lost 4 bases and 9 bases, there was a span of 10 bases. The CDR3 sequence: CASSTGAGEQFF. The CDR3 nucleotides read TGTGCCAGTAGTACCGGGGCGGGTGAGCAGTTCTTC.

V is TRBV5-1 and J is TRBJ2-3, with no clear D. The ends were cut back, 1 base at V and 3 bases at J, with 12 bases in the middle. There are 15 residues in the CDR3. The V gene's germline CDR1 is SGHRS and CDR2 YFSETQ. The CDR3 DNA is TGCGCCAGCAGCTTGTCGATCATTCTTACAGATACGCAGTATTTT. Encoded protein: CASSLSIILTDTQYF. Full variable domain (remainder filled in from reference TRBV5-1 and TRBJ2-3): KAGVTQTPRYLIKTRGQQVTLSCSPISGHRSVSWYQQTPGQGLQFLFEYFSETQRNKGNFPGRFSGRQFSNSRSEMNVSTLELGDSALYLCASSLSIILTDTQYFGPGTRLTVL.

This clonotype was counted many times. V is TRBV29-1 and J is TRBJ2-5; D perhaps matches TRBD1 (5 bases). The CDR3 is 13 amino acids. V was pared by 7 bases and J by 0 bases, with 12 bases between. Per germline, CDR1 SQVTM and CDR2 ANQGSEA. The CDR3 here is CSAERGYQETQYF. CDR3 nucleotides: TGCAGCGCCGAAAGGGGTTACCAAGAGACCCAGTACTTC.

Of note for this clonotype: A read error may produce the germline difference seen at one junction end. The J gene is TRBJ2-1, the V gene TRBV7-7; D may match TRBD1 or TRBD2 (6 bases each). Per germline, CDR1 SSHAT and CDR2 FNYEAQ (reference sequence). The CDR3 extends over 13 amino acids. The CDR3 region has the DNA TGTGCTAGCAGCTTGGGGGAGGACAGTGAGCAGTTCTTC. The encoded protein is CASSLGEDSEQFF.

The V gene is TRBV9, the J gene TRBJ1-5, with 10 nucleotides matching TRBD1. Per the germline V gene, CDR1 is SGDLS and CDR2 is YYNGEE. The V gene end was trimmed by 3 bases and the J gene end by 9 bases; junction bases not matched to a gene: 9. The CDR3 has 15 residues. The CDR3 nucleotides are TGTGCCAGCAGCGCCGGGACAGGGGTGACGTGGCCCCAGCATTTT. Its translation is CASSAGTGVTWPQHF.

J is TRBJ1-3 and V is TRBV4-1; no clear D. This CDR3 region has 15 residues. Looked up from germline, CDR1 is MGHRA and CDR2 is YSYEKL. The CDR3 sequence: CAPQNDGDSGNTIYF. CDR3 nucleotide sequence: TGCGCACCACAGAACGACGGCGACTCTGGAAACACCATATATTTT.

The chain carries TRBV7-6 and TRBJ1-5, with 8 bases identical to TRBD1. V trimming: 0 bases; J trimming: 7 bases; junction bases outside the gene matches: 5. CDR1 is SGHVS, CDR2 FNYEAQ, per germline. The CDR3 extends over 15 amino acids. The CDR3 spells CASSLAQGAGQPQHF. The CDR3 nucleotides read TGTGCCAGCAGCTTAGCGCAGGGGGCGGGACAGCCCCAGCATTTT. Full variable domain (remainder filled in from reference TRBV7-6 and TRBJ1-5): GAGVSQSPRYKVTKRGQDVALRCDPISGHVSLYWYRQALGQGPEFLTYFNYEAQQDKSGLPNDRFSAERPEGSISTLTIQRTEQRDSAMYRCASSLAQGAGQPQHFGDGTRLSIL.

As to this clonotype: An end of the junction differs from the germline gene, which may be a read error. The chain carries TRBV7-7 and TRBJ2-1; tentative D call: TRBD2 (5 bases). The CDR3 contains 13 residues. Germline CDR1 reads SSHAT; CDR2 reads FNYEAQ (reference sequence). CDR3 in amino acids: CASSLELRDEQFF. In DNA, the CDR3 is TGTGCTAGCAGCTTAGAGTTGAGGGATGAGCAGTTCTTC.

This clonotype was picked up many times. The rearrangement joins TRBV19 to TRBJ2-2, with D uncertain. This CDR3 has 13 amino acids. Germline CDR1 and CDR2: LNHDA and SQIVND (reference sequence). Trimming left V 6 bases short and J 4 bases short, with 9 bases between. DNA of the CDR3: TGTGCCAGTAGGACCGATAGCACCGGGGAGCTGTTTTTT. Translated: CASRTDSTGELFF.

The chain joins TRBV7-3 to TRBJ2-3; D is undetermined. CDR1 SGHTA and CDR2 FQGTGA come from the germline V gene. Trimming removed 5 bases at V and 4 bases at J, with 13 bases between. CDR3 length: 14 amino acids. The CDR3 loop reads CASSRDTVPDTQYF. The CDR3 bases are TGTGCCAGCAGCCGTGATACGGTCCCAGATACGCAGTATTTT.

This clonotype was picked up a small number of times. The gene calls are TRBV29-1 and TRBJ2-7, with 8 bases lining up with TRBD2. The CDR3 sequence is 14 residues long. In germline, CDR1 is SQVTM, CDR2 ANQGSEA. Trimming at V came to 4 bases and at J to 2 bases, leaving 7 bases not matched to a gene. CDR3 coding DNA: TGCAGCGTTGTAATGGCGGGGGGTACCTACGAGCAGTACTTC. This sequence encodes CSVVMAGGTYEQYF.

The chain is built from TRBV29-1 and TRBJ2-7, with 9 bases that match TRBD1. The germline V gene has CDR1 SQVTM and CDR2 ANQGSEA. Unmatched junction bases numbered 11, after V lost 7 bases and J lost 4 bases. This CDR3 spans 14 amino acids. CDR3 sequence: CSAYTGTGNYEQYF. Here the CDR3 DNA reads TGCAGCGCCTACACCGGGACAGGGAATTACGAGCAGTACTTC.

In this sample, this clonotype turned up a few times. The chain carries TRBV7-9 and TRBJ2-1; 11 bases align to TRBD1. Germline CDR1 SEHNR, CDR2 FQNEAQ (reference sequence). With 3 bases clipped from V and 3 bases from J, the junction kept 1 base outside the gene matches. This CDR3 is 15 amino acids long. CDR3 amino acids: CASSLGQGGYNEQFF. Here the CDR3 DNA reads TGTGCCAGCAGCTTGGGACAGGGGGGCTACAATGAGCAGTTCTTC.

This clonotype was recorded many times. This sequence joins TRBV7-2 and TRBJ2-3; D not resolved. CDR1 is SGHTA and CDR2 is FQGNSA in the germline V gene. The V gene lost 0 bases and the J gene lost 2 bases, with 3 bases spanning the gap. The CDR3 is made up of 13 amino acids. CDR3 nucleotide sequence: TGTGCCAGCAGCTTAGCGCCCACAGATACGCAGTATTTT. Its translation: CASSLAPTDTQYF.

The CDR3 DNA follows: TGTGCCAGCAGCTTAACCGGGACAGGAGGTTCACCCCTCCACTTT. Its translation: CASSLTGTGGSPLHF. This chain links TRBV7-8 with TRBJ1-6; TRBD1 aligns across 8 bases. V lost 2 bases, J lost 9 bases, and 6 bases stayed unmatched. The CDR3 is made up of 15 amino acids. Germline CDR1 reads SGHVS; CDR2 reads FQNEAQ.

This clonotype was observed at least ten times. This sequence joins TRBV9 and TRBJ1-1, with TRBD1 identical over 7 bases. The J segment lost 4 bases and the V segment lost 2 bases, leaving 2 bases of the junction unmatched. The CDR3 runs 13 residues. Germline V CDR1 and CDR2: SGDLS, YYNGEE. The CDR3 DNA reads TGTGCCAGCAGCGTGGAGGGGGCCACTGAAGCTTTCTTT. It specifies CASSVEGATEAFF.

As concerns this clonotype: Germline is not matched at one junction end, which may reflect a read error. The genes are TRBV7-9 and TRBJ2-7; D gene ambiguous. Germline values: CDR1 SEHNR, CDR2 FQNEAQ (reference sequence). The CDR3 runs 15 residues. CDR3 bases: TGCGCCAGCAGCCATCTGGGCTCAAGCTCCTACGAGCAGTACTTC. This encodes CASSHLGSSSYEQYF.

The chain employs TRBV14 and TRBJ2-7, with no clear D. Trimming shortened V by 5 bases and J by 0 bases, and 8 bases separated the two germline ends. Per germline, CDR1 SGHDN and CDR2 FVKESK. The CDR3 has 13 residues. This CDR3 is CASSSAFSYEQYF. For the CDR3, the DNA is TGTGCCAGCAGCTCGGCCTTCTCCTACGAGCAGTACTTC.

The chain links TRBV20-1 to TRBJ1-2, with D perhaps TRBD1 (5 bases). Germline assignment: CDR1 DFQATT and CDR2 SNEGSKA (reference sequence). The V end lost 0 bases, the J end lost 7 bases, and 15 bases lay between the germline ends. The CDR3 covers 14 residues. The CDR3 sequence is CSARDPKSGAGYTF. The CDR3 DNA is TGCAGTGCTAGAGATCCCAAAAGCGGGGCTGGCTACACCTTC.